These 26 T cell receptor beta chains share one sample of origin, sequenced in a study of cytomegalovirus exposure and HLA in healthy donors. PCR was performed using 60 Vbeta and 13 Jbeta primers. Sequencing used immunoSEQ multiplex PCR; TCRdb keeps in-frame clones, though not all of them. This table has 100,000 or so clones, around 75% appearing once. Sequencing used PBMCs. The receptors were sampled from a man aged 40-55 years in good health and CMV-seronegative.

This clone was seen more than once but under ten times. V usage is TRBV13 and J usage is TRBJ2-1; D ambiguous. The CDR3 runs 13 residues. The germline V gene has CDR1 PRHDT and CDR2 FYEKMQ (reference sequence). V was cut by 3 bases and J by 5 bases, with 8 bases left in between. The CDR3, as DNA: TGTGCCAGCAGCTTGGCGGATCACAATGAGCAGTTCTTC. It encodes CASSLADHNEQFF.

This clone has only a few counts. This rearrangement joins TRBV19 to TRBJ2-1; D is perhaps TRBD1 (6 bases). V gave up 7 bases and J gave up 4 bases, with 8 bases separating them. In germline, CDR1 is LNHDA, CDR2 SQIVND (reference sequence). The CDR3 sequence is 12 residues long. The CDR3 reads CASNQGYNEQFF. As DNA, the CDR3 is TGTGCCAGTAACCAGGGGTACAATGAGCAGTTCTTC.

This rearrangement joins TRBV27 to TRBJ2-7, with a tentative D call TRBD2 (6 bases). This CDR3 has 14 amino acids. The germline gives CDR1 MNHEY, CDR2 SMNVEV (reference sequence). V lost 8 bases and J 0 bases, leaving 14 bases between the germline ends. The DNA of the CDR3 is TGTGCCAGCGGATGGGGAGGTGCCTCCTACGAGCAGTACTTC. As protein: CASGWGGASYEQYF.

The rearrangement uses TRBV18 and TRBJ2-2; unclear D gene. The CDR3 extends over 11 amino acids. The V and J ends lost 6 bases and 5 bases respectively, with 4 bases between them. The germline V gene has CDR1 KGHSH and CDR2 LQKENI. For the CDR3, the DNA is TGTGCCAGCTCTCTTACCGGGGAGCTGTTTTTT. This encodes CASSLTGELFF.

The chain has TRBV5-1 and TRBJ2-6; D perhaps matches TRBD1 (5 bases). The CDR3 runs to 15 residues. The germline V gene has CDR1 SGHRS and CDR2 YFSETQ. V shed 4 bases and J shed 4 bases, with 12 bases lying between them. The CDR3 sequence: CASSIQGDGANVLTF. The CDR3 bases are TGCGCCAGCAGCATTCAGGGCGACGGGGCCAACGTCCTGACTTTC.

The rearrangement joins TRBV7-9 to TRBJ2-1, with D perhaps TRBD1 (6 bases). V lost 7 bases and J lost 4, with 20 bases in between. CDR1 and CDR2 from the germline V gene are SEHNR and FQNEAQ (reference sequence). The CDR3 runs to 16 residues. CDR3 DNA sequence: TGTGCCAGCATAAAAGAGGGGGAGAAGGTTTACAATGAGCAGTTCTTC. Protein product: CASIKEGEKVYNEQFF.

The chain links TRBV27 to TRBJ2-7; 9 nucleotides agree with TRBD2. The CDR3 is 14 amino acids. The germline gives CDR1 MNHEY, CDR2 SMNVEV (reference sequence). The J segment lost 7 bases and the V segment lost 3 bases, leaving 7 bases of the junction unmatched. CDR3 in amino acids: CASSFIPTSGEQYF. As DNA, the CDR3 is TGTGCCAGCAGTTTTATCCCTACTAGCGGGGAGCAGTACTTC.

V is TRBV2 and J is TRBJ2-5; a weak D match, TRBD2 (7 bases). The J call may be mistaken, given a closer DNA end match to TRBJ2-7. The germline V gene has CDR1 SNHLY and CDR2 FYNNEI. CDR3 length: 15 amino acids. As DNA, the CDR3 is TGTGCCAGCAGTGAAGCGGGAGGGACACCTTACGAGCAGTACTTC. This codes for CASSEAGGTPYEQYF.

The chain carries TRBV5-7 and TRBJ2-7, with D unclear. TRBV5-7 is reported as an ORF; its role is uncertain. CDR3 length: 15 amino acids. With 4 bases removed from V and 0 bases from J, the gap between germline ends came to 14 bases. CDR3 sequence (DNA): TGTGCCAGCAGCGTGGTAGTCCATAGCTCCTACGAGCAGTACTTC. Protein sequence: CASSVVVHSSYEQYF.

The V call is TRBV7-9, the J call TRBJ2-7, with D possibly matching TRBD2 (5 bases). Germline V gives CDR1 SEHNR, CDR2 FQNEAQ (reference sequence). The CDR3 has 15 amino acids. Trimming removed 5 bases from V and 5 bases from J, with 19 bases in between. Here the CDR3 reads CASSPEAGWRDEQYF. CDR3 nucleotides: TGTGCCAGCAGCCCAGAGGCCGGATGGCGGGACGAGCAGTACTTC.

This clone was picked up one time. CDR3 DNA sequence: TGCAGCGTTGGCGGGGCTTACAATGAGCAGTTCTTC. Amino acid sequence: CSVGGAYNEQFF. The chain links TRBV29-1 to TRBJ2-1, with D tentatively TRBD2 (6 bases). CDR1 is SQVTM and CDR2 is ANQGSEA in the germline V gene. The germline V and J ends were trimmed by 4 bases and 4 bases, with 8 bases remaining between them. This CDR3 has 12 residues.

This clone was observed a handful of times. The chain recombines TRBV6-5 with TRBJ1-4; D not certain. Germline V gene data show CDR1 as MNHEY and CDR2 as SVGAGI. Trimming left V 0 bases short and J 8 bases short, with 10 bases between. The CDR3 loop spans 14 amino acids. CDR3 region: CASSYSRVGEKLFF. The DNA for the CDR3 is TGTGCCAGCAGTTACTCGCGGGTTGGAGAAAAACTGTTTTTT.

The chain joins TRBV6-6 to TRBJ2-7; 7 bases line up with TRBD2. The CDR3 has 13 residues. The V gene's germline CDR1 is MNHNY and CDR2 SVGAGI (reference sequence). Losses at the gene ends were 6 bases for V and 5 bases for J; bases not matched to a gene: 7. The CDR3 protein is CASRTSDSNEQYF. The CDR3 nucleotides read TGTGCCAGCAGAACTAGCGATTCGAACGAGCAGTACTTC.

The chain couples TRBV5-1 to TRBJ2-5; D is perhaps TRBD2 (5 bases). The J call is doubtful: the DNA matches TRBJ2-7 better. From germline, CDR1 is SGHRS and CDR2 YFSETQ. This CDR3 has 14 residues. CDR3 region: CASSLSGSEYEQYF. The DNA of the CDR3 is TGCGCCAGCAGCTTGTCGGGAAGCGAGTACGAGCAGTACTTC.

DNA for the CDR3: TGTGCCAGCAGTTACGGGGGACAGGGAGTCTACGAGCAGTACTTC. Translated, it gives CASSYGGQGVYEQYF. The chain has TRBV6-5 and TRBJ2-7, with TRBD1 matching over 9 bases. V dropped 2 bases and J dropped 3; count of bases not matched to a gene: 5. The CDR3 contains 15 residues. Germline CDR1 MNHEY, CDR2 SVGAGI.

This clone showed up just once. The chain carries TRBV28 and TRBJ1-4; 7 bases fit TRBD1. V lost 6 bases and J lost 8; bases outside the gene matches: 12. The CDR3 covers 15 residues. The V gene's germline CDR1 is MDHEN and CDR2 SYDVKM. DNA of the CDR3: TGTGCCAGCAGCCAACCGACAGGGTTTGGGGAAAAACTGTTTTTT. Translated, it gives CASSQPTGFGEKLFF.

This chain's CDR3 is CASSLSQYEAFF. In DNA, the CDR3 is TGTGCCAGCAGCTTGTCCCAGTATGAAGCTTTCTTT. The chain carries TRBV5-6 and TRBJ1-1; D not resolved. Per the germline V gene, CDR1 is SGHDT and CDR2 is YYEEEE. The CDR3 has 12 residues. Trimming removed 1 base from V and 7 bases from J, with 8 bases in between.

The genes are TRBV9 and TRBJ2-1; TRBD2 matches at 8 bases. J gave up 0 bases and V 0 bases, and 2 bases lay outside the gene matches. The CDR3 contains 16 residues. Germline CDR1 and CDR2: SGDLS and YYNGEE. Written as DNA, the CDR3 is TGTGCCAGCAGCGTAGGGCGGGGGGTCTCCTACAATGAGCAGTTCTTC. It encodes CASSVGRGVSYNEQFF.

This clone has just a few counts. For the CDR3, the DNA is TGCGCCAGCAGCTTGGGGGGCGGGGGCACAACCTACGAGCAGTACTTC. Encoded protein: CASSLGGGGTTYEQYF. The V and J genes are TRBV5-1 and TRBJ2-7; tentative D call: TRBD2 (7 bases). The CDR3 extends over 16 amino acids. V gave up 0 bases and J gave up 2 bases, with 15 bases separating them. CDR1 and CDR2 from the germline V gene are SGHRS and YFSETQ.

This clone was seen a handful of times. V gene TRBV6-1 combines with J gene TRBJ1-2; D not resolved. Trimming removed 0 bases at V and 5 bases at J, with 7 bases between. The germline V gene encodes CDR1 MNHNS and CDR2 SASEGT. CDR3 size: 13 residues. CDR3 loop: CASSEAADYGYTF. Here the CDR3 DNA reads TGTGCCAGCAGTGAAGCGGCCGATTATGGCTACACCTTC.

V and J are TRBV6-1 and TRBJ1-3, with D hard to call. The germline V gene has CDR1 MNHNS and CDR2 SASEGT. This CDR3 has 16 residues. Trimming took 1 base from V and 4 from J, leaving 14 bases between them. DNA of the CDR3: TGTGCCAGCAGTGAAGGGGTAGCCCCGTCGGGAAACACCATATATTTT. It translates to CASSEGVAPSGNTIYF.

The chain is built from TRBV5-1 and TRBJ2-3; unclear D gene. Between the trimmed V and J ends, which lost 4 bases and 2 bases, there was a span of 17 bases. Germline V gives CDR1 SGHRS, CDR2 YFSETQ. The CDR3 totals 16 residues. The CDR3 DNA reads TGCGCCAGCAGCCCACCGTGGTCGGCGGCCACAGATACGCAGTATTTT. Translation: CASSPPWSAATDTQYF.

The chain has TRBV18 and TRBJ2-1; a weak D match, TRBD1 (6 bases). The V and J ends lost 0 bases and 5 bases respectively, with 11 bases between them. From germline, CDR1 is KGHSH and CDR2 LQKENI. CDR3 size: 15 residues. CDR3 amino acids: CASSPPSQGNNEQFF. CDR3 DNA sequence: TGTGCCAGCTCACCACCCTCGCAGGGGAACAATGAGCAGTTCTTC.

V usage is TRBV2 and J usage is TRBJ1-3; 8 positions match TRBD1. The length of the CDR3 is 14 residues. V lost 6 bases to trimming and J lost 0 bases; unmatched junction nucleotides: 1. Per the germline V gene, CDR1 is SNHLY and CDR2 is FYNNEI. The CDR3 sequence is CASSGTGSGNTIYF. The CDR3 DNA sequence: TGTGCCAGCAGCGGGACAGGCTCTGGAAACACCATATATTTT.

The V gene is TRBV18, the J gene TRBJ1-6; D not certain. With 3 bases removed from V and 7 bases from J, the gap between germline ends came to 10 bases. CDR3 length equals 14 residues. Per the germline V gene, CDR1 is KGHSH and CDR2 is LQKENI. CDR3 sequence (DNA): TGTGCCAGCTCACCGGGAGGGAAAAATTCACCCCTCCACTTT. Translation: CASSPGGKNSPLHF.

This sequence joins TRBV25-1 and TRBJ2-5; the match to TRBD1 covers 7 bases. The J call is uncertain, as TRBJ2-7 better fits the DNA end. CDR1 and CDR2 (germline): MGHDK, SYGVNS. The CDR3 extends over 13 amino acids. The CDR3 reads CASSATGYYEQYF. Here the CDR3 DNA reads TGTGCCAGCAGCGCGACAGGGTACTACGAGCAGTACTTC.